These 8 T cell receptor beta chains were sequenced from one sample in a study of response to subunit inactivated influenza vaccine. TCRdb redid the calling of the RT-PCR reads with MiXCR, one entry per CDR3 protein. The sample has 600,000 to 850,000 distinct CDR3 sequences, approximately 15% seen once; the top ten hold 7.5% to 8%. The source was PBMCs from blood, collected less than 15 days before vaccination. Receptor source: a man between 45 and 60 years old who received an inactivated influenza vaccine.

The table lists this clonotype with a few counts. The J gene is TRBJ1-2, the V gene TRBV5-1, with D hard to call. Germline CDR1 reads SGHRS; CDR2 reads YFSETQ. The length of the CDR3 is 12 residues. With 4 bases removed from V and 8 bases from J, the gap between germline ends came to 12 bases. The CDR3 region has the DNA TGCGCCAGCAGCCTCAGTTCGTGGGGCTACACCTTC. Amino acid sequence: CASSLSSWGYTF.

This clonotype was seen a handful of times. CDR3 bases: TGTGCCAGCAGTTATACGGGACAGAAAGTTGAAGCTTTCTTT. Translation gives CASSYTGQKVEAFF. The rearrangement uses TRBV7-2 and TRBJ1-1, with 7 nucleotides matching TRBD1. Trimming took 6 bases from V and 7 from J; bases not matched to a gene: 11. CDR1 SGHTA and CDR2 FQGNSA come from the germline V gene. The CDR3 has 14 amino acids.

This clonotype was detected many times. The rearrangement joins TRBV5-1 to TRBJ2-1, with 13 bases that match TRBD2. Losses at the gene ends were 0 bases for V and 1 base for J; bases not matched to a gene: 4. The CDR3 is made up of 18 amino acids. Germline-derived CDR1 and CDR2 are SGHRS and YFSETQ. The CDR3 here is CASSLGLAGGRSYNEQFF. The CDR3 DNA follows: TGCGCCAGCAGCTTGGGACTAGCGGGGGGAAGGTCCTACAATGAGCAGTTCTTC.

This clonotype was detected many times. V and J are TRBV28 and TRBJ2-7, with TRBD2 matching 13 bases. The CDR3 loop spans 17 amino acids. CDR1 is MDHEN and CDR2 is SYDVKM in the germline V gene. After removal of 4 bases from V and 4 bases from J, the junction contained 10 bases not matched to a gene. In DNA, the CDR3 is TGTGCCAGCAGTTCCGGGACTAGCGGGACTAGAGTGTACGAGCAGTACTTC. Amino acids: CASSSGTSGTRVYEQYF.

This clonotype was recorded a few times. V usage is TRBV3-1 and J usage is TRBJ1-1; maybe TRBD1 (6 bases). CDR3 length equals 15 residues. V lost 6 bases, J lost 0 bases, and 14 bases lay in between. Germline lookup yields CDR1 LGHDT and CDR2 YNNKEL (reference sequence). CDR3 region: CASSLRTEMNTEAFF. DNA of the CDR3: TGTGCCAGCAGTCTCCGGACAGAAATGAACACTGAAGCTTTCTTT.

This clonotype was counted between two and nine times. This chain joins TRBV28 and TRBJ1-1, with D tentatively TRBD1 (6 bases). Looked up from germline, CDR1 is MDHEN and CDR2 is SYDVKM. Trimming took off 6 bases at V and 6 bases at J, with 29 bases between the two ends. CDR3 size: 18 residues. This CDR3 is CASRKGGEEYGQTSEAFF. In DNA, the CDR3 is TGTGCCAGCAGAAAGGGGGGGGAGGAGTACGGGCAAACATCTGAAGCTTTCTTT.

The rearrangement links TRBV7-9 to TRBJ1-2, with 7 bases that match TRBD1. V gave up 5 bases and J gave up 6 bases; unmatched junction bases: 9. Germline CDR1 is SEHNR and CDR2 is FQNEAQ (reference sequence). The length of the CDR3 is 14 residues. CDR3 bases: TGTGCCAGCAGCCAAAGGACAGGAGTCGATGGCTACACCTTC. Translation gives CASSQRTGVDGYTF. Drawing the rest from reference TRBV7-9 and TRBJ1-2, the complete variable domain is DTGVSQNPRHKITKRGQNVTFRCDPISEHNRLYWYRQTLGQGPEFLTYFQNEAQLEKSRLLSDRFSAERPKGSFSTLEIQRTEQGDSAMYLCASSQRTGVDGYTFGSGTRLTVV.

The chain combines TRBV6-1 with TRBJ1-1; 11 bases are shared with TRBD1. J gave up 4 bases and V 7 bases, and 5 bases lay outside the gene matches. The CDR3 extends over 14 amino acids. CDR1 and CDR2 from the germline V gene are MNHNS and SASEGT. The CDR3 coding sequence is TGTGCCAGCATCCGGACAGGGGGCGCCACTGAAGCTTTCTTT. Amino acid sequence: CASIRTGGATEAFF.